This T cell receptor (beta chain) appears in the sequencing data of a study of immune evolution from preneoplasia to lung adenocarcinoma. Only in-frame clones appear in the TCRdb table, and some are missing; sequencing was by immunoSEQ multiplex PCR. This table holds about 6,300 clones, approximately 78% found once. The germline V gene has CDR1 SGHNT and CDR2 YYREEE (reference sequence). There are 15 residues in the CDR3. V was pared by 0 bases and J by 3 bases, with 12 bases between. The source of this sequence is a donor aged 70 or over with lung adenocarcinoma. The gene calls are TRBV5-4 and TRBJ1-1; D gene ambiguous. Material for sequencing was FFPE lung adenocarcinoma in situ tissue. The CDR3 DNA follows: TGTGCCAGCAGCTTGGTTTTCGGTCGGGACACTGAAGCTTTCTTT. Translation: CASSLVFGRDTEAFF. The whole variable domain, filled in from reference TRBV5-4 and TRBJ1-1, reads ETGVTQSPTHLIKTRGQQVTLRCSSQSGHNTVSWYQQALGQGPQFIFQYYREEENGRGNFPPRFSGLQFPNYSSELNVNALELDDSALYLCASSLVFGRDTEAFFGQGTRLTVV.